Sequencing of this T cell receptor (beta chain) was carried out in a study (TCRdb year 2016). V gives up 7 bases and J gives up 1 base, and the segment between their germline ends measures 7 bases. From its cysteine to its phenylalanine, the CDR3 spans 13 amino acids. The DNA shown is the 39-base CDR3, in frame from base 1. Taken from the germline V gene, the CDR1 and CDR2 loops are KGHDR and SFDVKD. Receptor amplification or capture employed RT-PCR. Sequencer: Illumina MiSeq. TCRdb took the public reads, trimmed them with fastp at Q25, ran MiXCR for clone calling and kept in-frame beta chains. Every distinct CDR3 protein forms one entry, paired with its most common genes and DNA. This sample gives almost 700,000 distinct CDR3 sequences in total; approximately 15% of them show up just once. The ten largest clones take up 3% to 4.5% of the sample. This clonotype has just a few counts. Its antigen remains undetermined. Within one base of it there is no much larger clone, and no base qualities were kept.

The sample was memory CD4+ T cells from blood. The chain uses TRBV24-1 and TRBJ2-1, with the D segment identity uncertain. The origin of this receptor is a female donor in good health, serving as a healthy control. The DNA reads as follows: TGTGCCACCAGGAAAGGATCCTACAATGAGCAGTTCTTC. It translates as CATRKGSYNEQFF.